Included here is one T cell receptor (beta chain) sequence, with context. Its antigen remains unidentified. The data were obtained in a study of T-cell reconstitution after alpha-beta-depleted transplantation in children. Whole-study results and caveats: By about two months after transplant, alpha-beta T cells reportedly arose from several hundred graft clones that had expanded.

Germline V gene lookup returns CDR1 LGHNA and CDR2 YNFKEQ. J lost 3 bases, V lost 2 bases, and 7 bases had no gene match. This CDR3 contains 18 residues. A library of TCRbeta sequences, prepared with unique molecular identifiers, was generated. One entry per CDR3 protein results from TCRdb running MiXCR on the PCR reads. The data hold approximately 1,000,000 distinct CDR3 sequences, with about 30% observed a single time. The TCR comes from a boy in the first two years of life who had a stem cell transplant for SCID, so the T cells may come from the graft donor. The input for sequencing was PBMCs, mostly from graft donor cells, taken 360 days after TCRalphabeta/CD19-depleted stem cell transplant. This chain connects TRBV4-2 to TRBJ2-1; the match to TRBD2 covers 13 bases. The CDR3: CASSQTGTSGALYNEQFF. CDR3 in DNA: TGTGCCAGCAGCCAAACCGGGACTAGCGGGGCCCTCTACAATGAGCAGTTCTTC.